This TCR beta chain was sequenced in a study of human T cells and chemical hapten exposure. Looking at the study overall: Upper-back patches of 0.01% DPC were read at 6 days. Study conclusions and caveats: Alopecia in all donors means immunity may differ from healthy individuals.

This clonotype appeared a few times. Its antigen remains unknown. Time point in this sample: patch test 2, 6 weeks after DPC sensitization. Treatment given: therapeutic diphenylcyclopropenone sensitization with weekly scalp DPC. V shed 0 bases, J shed 3 bases, and the junction held 4 bases outside the gene matches. The CDR3 covers 15 residues. Germline-derived CDR1 and CDR2 are MNHEY and SVGAGI. Unique molecular identifiers were affixed to discrete cDNA molecules within the library. The authors' processing: A typical sample had approximately 93,000 TCRs, with roughly 23,224 to 690,600 overall. One entry per CDR3 protein results from TCRdb running MiXCR on the RACE reads. Here the V and J calls rest on TCRdb's processing, not on the authors' analysis. The table lists about 380,000 distinct CDR3 sequences, about 6.9% of them singletons.

The receptor comes from a young woman with alopecia areata. Some clones in this sample may be carry-over from other donors' samples. The specimen was whole blood, collected in connection with sensitization to the hapten diphenylcyclopropenone (DPC). The chain employs TRBV6-5 and TRBJ2-7; 8 bases are shared with TRBD1. The CDR3 loop is CASSYSARGHYEQYF. CDR3 coding DNA: TGTGCCAGCAGTTACTCAGCCAGGGGGCACTACGAGCAGTACTTC.